The clone carrying this T cell receptor (beta chain) showed up just once. Antigen unknown. These data originate in a study of OX40 agonist ivuxolimab in advanced cancers. At the level of the study: The dose-escalation cohort had hepatocellular carcinoma, melanoma, renal cell or head and neck cancer.

The V gene lost 0 bases and the J gene lost 4 bases, with 8 bases spanning the gap. Germline loops: CDR1 LNHNV, CDR2 YYDKDF (reference sequence). The CDR3 is made up of 14 amino acids. Findings of the study overall: The investigators did not determine what antigen specificity the expanded peripheral T cells had.

TCRdb's copy holds only in-frame clones and misses some; the assay was immunoSEQ multiplex PCR. In the table there are tens of thousands of clones, around 90% of which are singletons. This TCR came from an adult with an advanced solid tumor such as melanoma, head and neck, liver or kidney cancer. The chain links TRBV15 to TRBJ2-3; TRBD1 is a possible D gene (5 bases). Here the sequenced sample was CD4+ or CD8+ T cells sorted from blood, taken in a trial of the OX40 agonist ivuxolimab. CDR3 DNA: TGTGCCACCAGCAGAGATATGGGGCCAGATACGCAGTATTTT. Encoded protein: CATSRDMGPDTQYF.